This T cell receptor beta chain was captured in a study of siplizumab effects on memory and regulatory T cells. Findings and limits, study-wide: Naive T cells apparently outstripped memory cells in diversity and seemed major alloresponse contributors. Proliferating Tregs taken from siplizumab cultures were not shown to have a confirmed suppressive function. Mean Treg-derived proportions of mappable alloreactive CD4+ clones were less than 75% for siplizumab and roughly 27% for controls.

In the case of this clone: As yet, its antigen is unknown.

Assay used: immunoSEQ multiplex PCR; TCRdb lists only in-frame clones, some missing. The sample records around 100,000 clones, 93% being singletons. The CDR3 has 14 amino acids. Germline V gene data show CDR1 as SGHDN and CDR2 as FVKESK. V was pared by 3 bases and J by 9 bases, with 12 bases between. The material sequenced was Tregs sorted from blood. The sequence was collected from a human donor in good health. The V and J genes are TRBV14 and TRBJ1-6, with D uncertain. In DNA, the CDR3 is TGTGCCAGCAGCCACGAGACATGGGTTTCACCCCTCCACTTT. Translation gives CASSHETWVSPLHF.